This T cell receptor beta chain was documented in a study of immune evolution from preneoplasia to lung adenocarcinoma (dated by TCRdb to the early 2020s). Concerning the study at large: HLA loss of heterozygosity was observed in approximately 6.5%, 16% and 36% of AIS, MIA and ADC lesions, respectively, and was not observed in any AAH lesions. The study used immune gene expression, TCR sequencing and multiplex immunofluorescence to profile the immune contexture of lung adenocarcinoma precursors and invasive adenocarcinoma. Resected precursor lesions (AAH, AIS, MIA) and invasive adenocarcinomas were compared with paired morphologically normal lung tissue. Sample size was based on specimen availability rather than a prior power calculation. The immune data were integrated with whole exome sequencing and methylation data from the same cohort of nodules. A total of under 60 patients with pulmonary nodules who underwent surgical resection were included in the overall cohort. TCR sequencing data came from roughly 51 patients. According to the study, over a hundred samples went through TCR sequencing. Class I HLA alleles were inferred from exome data with POLYSOLVER, and allele-specific HLA loss was detected with LOHHLA. The research as a whole found: The findings were based on association rather than direct causation, and larger cohorts with long-term follow-up and longitudinal biopsies were deemed needed. Normal lung had the highest top T cell clone frequencies, which appeared to decline progressively from AAH through AIS, MIA and invasive adenocarcinoma. Clonality was highest in normal lung, while later-stage lesions appeared to show lower clonality but higher T cell density and diversity. Because every patient came from Japan and China, how well the results apply to Western populations was uncertain. KRAS-mutant nodules showed the highest T cell clonality compared with EGFR-mutant or double wild-type lesions.

Using the immunoSEQ hsTCRbeta Kit, TCR beta CDR3 regions were sequenced from DNA. The study's own analysis went as follows. The ImmunoSEQ Analyzer was used to analyse the TCR sequencing data. T cell clonality was defined as 1 minus Pielou's evenness computed on productive rearrangements. The inverse Simpson index, applied to productive templates, was used to measure T cell diversity. T cell density was TCR beta template counts normalized to usable DNA, estimated by amplifying and sequencing housekeeping genes. TCR metrics were compared across histologic stages using two-sided Kruskal-Wallis tests. The source is immuneACCESS, and TCRdb retained only in-frame sequences with V and J called. Part of the clones is not carried over; for the studies checked, unresolved V genes explain less than half of this, and the remainder is unexplained. The V and J calls and clone size come from that table; D and trimming were worked out from the DNA. The sample data list 25,000 or so clones, and just under 75% of these were observed just once. The biggest ten clones account for 5.7% of the sample.

Counted from cysteine to phenylalanine, this CDR3 has 14 amino acids. CDR3 DNA is the only sequence kept; it has 42 bases, read in frame from the first base. V has 3 bases trimmed and J has 2 bases trimmed; junction bases matching no gene number 4. As encoded in the germline V gene (reference sequence), CDR1 is MNHNY while CDR2 is SVGAGI. Resection was performed on patients in Japan or China between about 2013 and 2018. Two lung cancer pathologists independently confirmed the histologic diagnosis of each case on H&E slides. Macro-dissection after pathologic assessment enriched premalignant or tumor cells for nucleic acid extraction. FFPE tissue was used for DNA isolation with the AllPrep DNA/RNA FFPE Kit. This clone was found a few times. Its recognized antigen is unknown. Nothing much larger sits one base from this clone, and base qualities are not available.

The source of this sequence is a person between 55 and 69 years old with invasive lung adenocarcinoma. Some clones in this sample may be carry-over from other donors' samples. The chain is made from TRBV6-6 and TRBJ2-7; 7 middle bases align to TRBD1. Sequenced input: FFPE invasive lung adenocarcinoma tissue. The sample's cell subset or site label, in plain terms: frankly invasive lung adenocarcinoma (ADC). The nucleotides are TGTGCCAGCAGTTATACAGGGGTGACCTACGAGCAGTACTTC. Its protein is CASSYTGVTYEQYF.